Below, 20 T cell receptor beta chains from the same sample are listed, as sequenced in a study of cytomegalovirus exposure and HLA in healthy donors. Primers: 60 Vbeta forward and 13 Jbeta reverse. Repertoires were generated with immunoSEQ multiplex PCR, while TCRdb's copy carries only in-frame clones and drops some. Of around 97,000 clones detected, 75% to 85% appear once; the ten largest clones hold 9% to 12%. Material for sequencing was PBMCs. Receptors were obtained from a woman aged 18 to 35 in good health and CMV-seropositive.

This chain links TRBV5-1 with TRBJ2-2; the match to TRBD1 covers 9 bases. There are 18 residues in the CDR3. J was trimmed by 4 bases and V by 4 bases; bases with no gene match: 14. Germline CDR1 SGHRS, CDR2 YFSETQ. CDR3 loop: CASSVRDFRDRVTGELFF. In DNA, the CDR3 is TGCGCCAGCAGCGTGAGGGACTTCCGGGACAGGGTCACCGGGGAGCTGTTTTTT. The variable domain in full, with the rest retrieved from reference TRBV5-1 and TRBJ2-2, is KAGVTQTPRYLIKTRGQQVTLSCSPISGHRSVSWYQQTPGQGLQFLFEYFSETQRNKGNFPGRFSGRQFSNSRSEMNVSTLELGDSALYLCASSVRDFRDRVTGELFFGEGSRLTVL.

The V gene is TRBV6-1, the J gene TRBJ2-7; 7 bases map to TRBD1. CDR1 and CDR2 (germline): MNHNS, SASEGT. Unmatched junction bases numbered 7, after V lost 5 bases and J lost 0 bases. The CDR3 is 15 amino acids. The CDR3 bases are TGTGCCAGCAGTCTTACAGGGGACCCCTCCTACGAGCAGTACTTC. It encodes CASSLTGDPSYEQYF.

The chain combines TRBV7-9 with TRBJ1-2, with 9 bases identical to TRBD1. V lost 5 bases, J lost 2 bases, and 12 bases stayed unmatched. This CDR3 contains 17 residues. Germline V CDR1 and CDR2: SEHNR, FQNEAQ (reference sequence). The CDR3, as DNA: TGTGCCAGCAGCCCCCTCGACGGGGACAGGGCCAACTATGGCTACACCTTC. Translating it yields CASSPLDGDRANYGYTF.

The V and J genes are TRBV4-2 and TRBJ2-7, with TRBD2 matching over 7 bases. Losses at the gene ends were 1 base for V and 7 bases for J; bases not matched to a gene: 4. Germline lookup yields CDR1 LGHNA and CDR2 YNFKEQ. CDR3 length equals 13 residues. The CDR3 loop is CASSQGTSFEQYF. CDR3 sequence (DNA): TGTGCCAGCAGCCAAGGGACTAGTTTTGAGCAGTACTTC.

The chain joins TRBV5-6 to TRBJ2-5; TRBD2 is a possible D gene (7 bases). The CDR3 is made up of 17 amino acids. The V gene lost 4 bases and the J gene lost 0 bases, with 19 bases spanning the gap. Germline values: CDR1 SGHDT, CDR2 YYEEEE. CDR3 nucleotide sequence: TGTGCCAGCAGCACATTCACGAAGGGGGGGCACCAAGAGACCCAGTACTTC. Its translation: CASSTFTKGGHQETQYF.

CDR3 sequence reads: CSLRRTGTWTQYF. DNA of the CDR3: TGCAGCCTGAGAAGGACAGGGACGTGGACCCAGTACTTC. V gene TRBV29-1 combines with J gene TRBJ2-5; TRBD1 matches at 8 bases. This CDR3 is built from 13 residues. J lost 7 bases, V lost 8 bases, and 12 bases had no gene match. Germline values: CDR1 SQVTM, CDR2 ANQGSEA. The full variable domain, in which reference TRBV29-1 and TRBJ2-5 provide the parts outside the CDR3, is SAVISQKPSRDICQRGTSLTIQCQVDSQVTMMFWYRQQPGQSLTLIATANQGSEATYESGFVIDKFPISRPNLTFSTLTVSNMSPEDSSIYLCSLRRTGTWTQYFGPGTRLLVL.

The chain employs TRBV27 and TRBJ2-7, with 7 bases matching TRBD1. Germline lookup yields CDR1 MNHEY and CDR2 SMNVEV (reference sequence). The V and J ends lost 6 bases and 2 bases, in that order; junction bases with no gene match: 7. This CDR3 is 14 amino acids long. DNA for the CDR3: TGTGCCAGCAGCACCCGGGGACAGACCTACGAGCAGTACTTC. Translation gives CASSTRGQTYEQYF.

The J gene is TRBJ2-7, the V gene TRBV13; 8 bases line up with TRBD1. The CDR3 consists of 15 residues. Trimming took 5 bases from V and 3 from J; bases not matched to a gene: 9. Germline V gene lookup returns CDR1 PRHDT and CDR2 FYEKMQ (reference sequence). The CDR3 loop reads CASSRGQEPFYEQYF. CDR3 DNA sequence: TGTGCCAGCAGCAGGGGACAGGAGCCATTCTACGAGCAGTACTTC.

J is TRBJ2-3 and V is TRBV21-1; TRBD2, the table's D call, lacks a check against the DNA. TRBV21-1 is annotated as a pseudogene. The CDR3 has 15 amino acids. CDR3 nucleotides: TGTGCCAGCAGCAAGCCTCGGGGGGCGACAGATACGCAGTATTTT. Translation gives CASSKPRGATDTQYF.

At least ten counts were recorded for this clone. V gene TRBV5-1 combines with J gene TRBJ2-1; TRBD1 agrees at 9 bases. Trimming removed 4 bases from V and 2 bases from J; junction bases left unmatched: 1. This CDR3 is built from 14 residues. Germline CDR1 SGHRS, CDR2 YFSETQ. The CDR3 DNA reads as TGCGCCAGCAGCCGACAGGGGGCCTACAATGAGCAGTTCTTC. It translates to CASSRQGAYNEQFF. Drawing the rest from reference TRBV5-1 and TRBJ2-1, the complete variable domain is KAGVTQTPRYLIKTRGQQVTLSCSPISGHRSVSWYQQTPGQGLQFLFEYFSETQRNKGNFPGRFSGRQFSNSRSEMNVSTLELGDSALYLCASSRQGAYNEQFFGPGTRLTVL.

The rearrangement links TRBV7-9 to TRBJ2-1; TRBD1 matches 11 bases. Germline V CDR1 and CDR2: SEHNR, FQNEAQ (reference sequence). The CDR3 loop spans 13 amino acids. V shed 9 bases, J shed 8 bases, and the junction held 6 bases outside the gene matches. In nucleotides, the CDR3 is TGTGCCAGTCCGGGACAGGGGGTTTATGAGCAGTTCTTC. It yields the protein CASPGQGVYEQFF.

This clone was seen a handful of times. This chain links TRBV5-4 with TRBJ1-2, with D hard to call. Germline CDR1 reads SGHNT; CDR2 reads YYREEE (reference sequence). There are 14 residues in the CDR3. V was pared by 0 bases and J by 4 bases, with 10 bases between. The CDR3 sequence: CASSLAFGTYGYTF. In nucleotides, the CDR3 is TGTGCCAGCAGCTTGGCCTTTGGCACCTATGGCTACACCTTC.

This clone was observed a few times. This chain joins TRBV5-4 and TRBJ1-1; TRBD1 matches at 11 bases. Germline V gene sequence: CDR1 SGHNT, CDR2 YYREEE (reference sequence). This CDR3 has 15 amino acids. Germline trimming cut 0 bases from V and 5 bases from J; bases unmatched to any gene: 3. CDR3 residues: CASSLGDRGRTEAFF. The CDR3 bases are TGTGCCAGCAGCTTGGGGGACAGGGGGAGGACTGAAGCTTTCTTT.

The chain uses TRBV5-6 and TRBJ2-7, with D perhaps matching TRBD2 (5 bases). The CDR3 is 13 amino acids. Germline V lookup: CDR1 SGHDT, CDR2 YYEEEE. V lost 4 bases and J lost 3, with 11 bases in between. As DNA, the CDR3 is TGTGCCAGCAGCAAGGACTGGATCTACGAGCAGTACTTC. This codes for CASSKDWIYEQYF. The full variable domain, completed using reference TRBV5-6 and TRBJ2-7, is DAGVTQSPTHLIKTRGQQVTLRCSPKSGHDTVSWYQQALGQGPQFIFQYYEEEERQRGNFPDRFSGHQFPNYSSELNVNALLLGDSALYLCASSKDWIYEQYFGPGTRLTVT.

This clone has just one count. The chain couples TRBV19 to TRBJ1-5; 10 nucleotides agree with TRBD1. CDR1 and CDR2 (germline): LNHDA, SQIVND (reference sequence). The CDR3 loop spans 15 amino acids. The V segment lost 7 bases and the J segment 4 bases; nucleotides outside the gene matches: 7. The CDR3 DNA sequence: TGTGCCAGTAATAAGGACAGGGGGACTAATCAGCCCCAGCATTTT. Translation: CASNKDRGTNQPQHF.

The table lists this clone with a few counts. V gene TRBV6-1 combines with J gene TRBJ2-6; 7 positions match TRBD2. This CDR3 comprises 13 residues. V shed 8 bases, J shed 8 bases, and the junction held 6 bases outside the gene matches. From germline, CDR1 is MNHNS and CDR2 SASEGT. The CDR3 loop is CASGPSGTNVLTF. CDR3 in DNA: TGTGCCAGCGGGCCGAGCGGGACCAACGTCCTGACTTTC.

The chain carries TRBV7-9 and TRBJ2-7; 8 nucleotides agree with TRBD1. Germline values: CDR1 SEHNR, CDR2 FQNEAQ (reference sequence). There are 11 residues in the CDR3. The ends lost 6 bases at V and 7 bases at J; junction bases unmatched: 2. CDR3 DNA: TGTGCCAGCAGTGACAGGGGAGAGCAGTACTTC. It encodes CASSDRGEQYF.

This clone was counted only a few times. The rearrangement uses TRBV7-2 and TRBJ2-1, with 7 bases that match TRBD1. V lost 5 bases to trimming and J lost 10 bases; unmatched junction nucleotides: 8. CDR3 length: 13 amino acids. CDR1 is SGHTA and CDR2 is FQGNSA in the germline V gene. The CDR3: CASSLLTGVEQFF. The CDR3 region has the DNA TGTGCCAGCAGCCTACTTACAGGGGTCGAGCAGTTCTTC.

V usage is TRBV28 and J usage is TRBJ1-1; a weak D match, TRBD1 (5 bases). The CDR3 has 14 residues. The germline gives CDR1 MDHEN, CDR2 SYDVKM. V was cut by 6 bases and J by 1 base, with 12 bases left in between. The CDR3: CASSSATANTEAFF. In DNA form, the CDR3 reads TGTGCCAGCAGCTCAGCGACAGCGAACACTGAAGCTTTCTTT.

This rearrangement joins TRBV9 to TRBJ2-3; 12 nucleotides align to TRBD2. The CDR3 covers 16 residues. V lost 4 bases, J lost 3 bases, and 6 bases stayed unmatched. Germline CDR1 reads SGDLS; CDR2 reads YYNGEE. CDR3 loop: CASSPSGRAGTDTQYF. The CDR3 coding sequence is TGTGCCAGCAGCCCTAGCGGGAGGGCCGGGACAGATACGCAGTATTTT.